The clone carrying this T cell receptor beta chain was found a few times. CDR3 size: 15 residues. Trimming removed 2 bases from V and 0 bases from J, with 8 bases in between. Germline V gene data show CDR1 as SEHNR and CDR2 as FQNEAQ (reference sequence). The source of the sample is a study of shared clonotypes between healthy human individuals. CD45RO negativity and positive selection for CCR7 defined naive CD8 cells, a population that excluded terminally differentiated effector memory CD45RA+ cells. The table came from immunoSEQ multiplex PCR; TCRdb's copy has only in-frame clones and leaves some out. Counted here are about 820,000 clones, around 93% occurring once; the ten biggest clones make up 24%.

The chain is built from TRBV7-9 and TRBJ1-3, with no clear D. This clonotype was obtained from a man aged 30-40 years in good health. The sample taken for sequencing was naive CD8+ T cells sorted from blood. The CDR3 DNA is TGTGCCAGCAGCTTACCTGGGGTCTCTGGAAACACCATATATTTT. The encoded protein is CASSLPGVSGNTIYF.